The T cell receptor beta chain described here comes from a study of shared clonotypes between healthy human individuals. The germline CDR1 and CDR2 sequences are GTSNPN and SVGIG (reference sequence). CDR3 length: 13 amino acids. V lost 5 bases and J 3 bases, leaving 11 bases between the germline ends. Study-wide findings and caveats: The donor pool, a small one, limited the genetic and exposure-history diversity represented.

Division of CD4+ cells produced a CD45RA+ naive subset and a CD45RA-negative memory subset. At the deep level, the assay was run. The data were produced by immunoSEQ multiplex PCR, yet TCRdb's version contains in-frame clones alone and is incomplete. The table lists about a million clones, more than 60% of them singletons. Comments on this clone: No antigen is known for it.

This clonotype was obtained from a man between 18 and 29 years old in good health. The chain has TRBV30 and TRBJ1-3; maybe TRBD1 (5 bases). Input material: memory CD4+ T cells sorted from blood. Subset indicated: CD45RA-negative fraction. The CDR3 DNA follows: TGTGCCTGGGCCGGGACGAGTGGAAACACCATATATTTT. Protein: CAWAGTSGNTIYF.